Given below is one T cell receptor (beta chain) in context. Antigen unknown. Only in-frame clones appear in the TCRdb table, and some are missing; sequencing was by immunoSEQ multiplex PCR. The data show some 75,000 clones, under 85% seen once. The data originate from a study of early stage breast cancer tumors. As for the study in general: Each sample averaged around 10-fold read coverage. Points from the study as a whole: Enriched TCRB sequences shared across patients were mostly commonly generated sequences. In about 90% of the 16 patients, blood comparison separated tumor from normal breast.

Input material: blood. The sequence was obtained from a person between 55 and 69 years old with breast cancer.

CDR3 sequence: CASSLSVGGYTDTQYF. DNA of the CDR3: TGTGCCAGCAGTTTATCAGTCGGGGGGTACACAGATACGCAGTATTTT. This chain joins TRBV27 and TRBJ2-3; 7 bases are shared with TRBD2. V lost 0 bases to trimming and J lost 2 bases; unmatched junction nucleotides: 5. The CDR3 consists of 16 residues. In germline, CDR1 is MNHEY, CDR2 SMNVEV (reference sequence).